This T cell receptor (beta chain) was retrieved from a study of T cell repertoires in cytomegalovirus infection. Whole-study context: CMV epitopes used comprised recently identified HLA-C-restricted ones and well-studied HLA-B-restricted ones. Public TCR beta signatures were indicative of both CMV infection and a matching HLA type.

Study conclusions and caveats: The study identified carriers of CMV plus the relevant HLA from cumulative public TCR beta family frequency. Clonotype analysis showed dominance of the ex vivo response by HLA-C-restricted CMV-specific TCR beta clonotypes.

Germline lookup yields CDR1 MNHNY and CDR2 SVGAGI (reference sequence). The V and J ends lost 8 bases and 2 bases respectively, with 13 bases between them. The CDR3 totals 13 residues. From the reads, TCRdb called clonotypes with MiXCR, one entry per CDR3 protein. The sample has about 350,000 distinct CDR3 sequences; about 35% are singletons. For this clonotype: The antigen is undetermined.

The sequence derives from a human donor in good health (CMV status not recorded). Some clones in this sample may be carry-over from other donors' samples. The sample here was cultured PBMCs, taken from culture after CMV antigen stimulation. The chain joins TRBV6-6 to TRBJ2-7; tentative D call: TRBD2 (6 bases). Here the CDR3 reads CASRRGTAYEQYV. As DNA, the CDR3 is TGTGCCAGCCGGCGCGGGACCGCCTACGAGCAGTACGTC.